These 21 T cell receptor beta chains originate from one sample sequenced in a study of OX40 agonist ivuxolimab in advanced cancers. Measured with immunoSEQ multiplex PCR; TCRdb has only the in-frame clones, and not every one. The sample lists 30,000 to 40,000 clones, roughly 72% occurring once. The sequencing used CD4+ or CD8+ T cells sorted from blood, collected in a trial of the OX40 agonist ivuxolimab. The receptors here all came from an adult with an advanced solid tumor such as melanoma, head and neck, liver or kidney cancer.

The chain combines TRBV27 with TRBJ1-1, with 7 bases matching TRBD1. CDR3 length equals 13 residues. Looked up from germline, CDR1 is MNHEY and CDR2 is SMNVEV (reference sequence). After removal of 2 bases from V and 4 bases from J, the junction contained 1 base not matched to a gene. This CDR3 is CASSLQGGTEAFF. The CDR3 nucleotides are TGTGCCAGCAGTTTACAGGGGGGCACTGAAGCTTTCTTT.

This clone was seen a few times. The junction and the germline gene differ at one end; a read error may be behind it. The chain links TRBV10-3 to TRBJ1-6, with D perhaps matching TRBD1 (6 bases). Per the germline V gene, CDR1 is ENHRY and CDR2 is SYGVKD. There are 15 residues in the CDR3. The CDR3 region is CASSYGGALNSPLHF. The CDR3 nucleotides read TGTGCCAGCAGTTACGGGGGGGCGCTTAATTCACCCCTCCACTTT.

V is TRBV4-2 and J is TRBJ1-1; maybe TRBD1 (6 bases). V was trimmed by 4 bases and J by 8 bases, leaving 14 bases between them. Germline CDR1 reads LGHNA; CDR2 reads YNFKEQ. The CDR3 runs to 13 residues. The CDR3 bases are TGTGCCAGCAGCCCGGACAGCATGGTAGAAGCTTTCTTT. It translates to CASSPDSMVEAFF.

This chain links TRBV30 with TRBJ1-1; no firm D call. Deletions cut 6 bases from V and 1 base from J, with 12 bases between. CDR3 size: 13 residues. Per the germline V gene, CDR1 is GTSNPN and CDR2 is SVGIG (reference sequence). The CDR3 region is CACRPGGNTEAFF. CDR3 DNA: TGTGCCTGCCGCCCCGGAGGGAACACTGAAGCTTTCTTT.

This clone was observed a handful of times. V gene TRBV6-1 combines with J gene TRBJ2-2; 7 positions agree with TRBD2. V gave up 4 bases and J gave up 1 base; unmatched junction bases: 3. Germline CDR1 MNHNS, CDR2 SASEGT. This CDR3 contains 15 residues. The CDR3 DNA follows: TGTGCCAGCAGTGCTTGGGGGGGGAACACCGGGGAGCTGTTTTTT. Its protein product is CASSAWGGNTGELFF.

The V and J genes are TRBV6-1 and TRBJ1-4; the D gene is possibly TRBD1 (6 bases). The germline CDR1 and CDR2 sequences are MNHNS and SASEGT. CDR3 length equals 15 residues. The germline V and J ends were trimmed by 7 bases and 8 bases, with 20 bases remaining between them. The chain's CDR3 is CASTTQGGPDEKLFF. The DNA for the CDR3 is TGTGCCAGCACCACCCAAGGGGGGCCGGACGAAAAACTGTTTTTT.

The chain uses TRBV7-9 and TRBJ1-1, with D perhaps TRBD1 (5 bases). CDR1 and CDR2 (germline): SEHNR, FQNEAQ (reference sequence). This CDR3 is built from 14 residues. Trimming shortened V by 7 bases and J by 4 bases, and 16 bases separated the two germline ends. The CDR3 DNA follows: TGTGCCAGCACCAATAATAGGAGGGGCACTGAAGCTTTCTTT. Amino acids: CASTNNRRGTEAFF.

The chain joins TRBV30 to TRBJ1-3; D call uncertain. CDR3 size: 12 residues. With 6 bases removed from V and 0 bases from J, the gap between germline ends came to 6 bases. Germline values: CDR1 GTSNPN, CDR2 SVGIG (reference sequence). The CDR3 bases are TGTGCCTGCGGCTTCTCTGGAAACACCATATATTTT. Translated: CACGFSGNTIYF.

The chain carries TRBV7-8 and TRBJ2-3; D is uncertain. The germline V gene has CDR1 SGHVS and CDR2 FQNEAQ. Trimming pared 3 bases from V and 2 bases from J, leaving 6 bases between. The CDR3 has 13 residues. CDR3 loop: CASSLNPTDTQYF. The CDR3 region has the DNA TGTGCCAGCAGCTTGAACCCCACAGATACGCAGTATTTT.

This chain connects TRBV6-1 to TRBJ2-1, with D tentatively TRBD2 (5 bases). The CDR3 is 15 residues long. Germline V gene data show CDR1 as MNHNS and CDR2 as SASEGT. The V end lost 6 bases, the J end lost 6 bases, and 18 bases lay between the germline ends. CDR3 region: CASSLRGGFPNEQFF. The CDR3 DNA sequence: TGTGCCAGCAGCCTCCGGGGTGGGTTTCCCAATGAGCAGTTCTTC.

This clone occurred a few times. The chain links TRBV6-1 to TRBJ1-6; TRBD1 matches at 9 bases. Germline V gene sequence: CDR1 MNHNS, CDR2 SASEGT. This CDR3 is 14 amino acids long. V trimming: 6 bases; J trimming: 9 bases; junction bases outside the gene matches: 6. This chain's CDR3 is CASRDGTGSSPLHF. The CDR3 DNA is TGTGCCAGCAGGGACGGGACAGGGTCTTCACCCCTCCACTTT.

The J gene is TRBJ2-5, the V gene TRBV18, with 8 bases fitting TRBD1. The V and J ends lost 4 bases and 6 bases, in that order; junction bases with no gene match: 10. The germline gives CDR1 KGHSH, CDR2 LQKENI. This CDR3 comprises 15 residues. CDR3 DNA: TGTGCCAGCTCACGGATTAACCAGGGGGCGCAGACCCAGTACTTC. Translating gives CASSRINQGAQTQYF.

This clone was seen a handful of times. The rearrangement uses TRBV13 and TRBJ1-1; D gene uncertain. CDR1 and CDR2 (germline): PRHDT, FYEKMQ (reference sequence). The length of the CDR3 is 14 residues. V gave up 5 bases and J gave up 0 bases, with 10 bases separating them. The CDR3 DNA sequence: TGTGCCAGCAGCAGGTATAACATGAACACTGAAGCTTTCTTT. Translating it yields CASSRYNMNTEAFF.

The chain uses TRBV6-1 and TRBJ2-7, with 8 bases that match TRBD1. Germline trimming cut 8 bases from V and 2 bases from J; bases unmatched to any gene: 8. The CDR3 spans 14 residues. From germline, CDR1 is MNHNS and CDR2 SASEGT. CDR3: CASRTGTWTYEQYF. CDR3 bases: TGTGCCAGCCGGACAGGGACGTGGACCTACGAGCAGTACTTC.

The gene calls are TRBV18 and TRBJ2-2; tentatively, D is TRBD1 (5 bases). The V and J ends lost 0 bases and 5 bases respectively, with 10 bases between them. This CDR3 region has 15 residues. Germline V CDR1 and CDR2: KGHSH, LQKENI. CDR3 DNA: TGTGCCAGCTCACCACCGAGCTCAGGGACCGGGGAGCTGTTTTTT. Encoded protein: CASSPPSSGTGELFF.

J is TRBJ2-6 and V is TRBV9; TRBD2 is a possible D gene (7 bases). Trimming pared 3 bases from V and 3 bases from J, leaving 13 bases between. The germline CDR1 and CDR2 sequences are SGDLS and YYNGEE. This CDR3 is 16 amino acids long. The CDR3 loop is CASSARGGVGANVLTF. The CDR3 DNA is TGTGCCAGCAGCGCCCGAGGGGGGGTTGGGGCCAACGTCCTGACTTTC.

The chain employs TRBV5-1 and TRBJ2-1, with TRBD1 as a possible D gene (5 bases). Deletions cut 0 bases from V and 4 bases from J, with 14 bases between. The germline V gene encodes CDR1 SGHRS and CDR2 YFSETQ. The length of the CDR3 is 16 residues. CDR3 protein: CASSLEGQRVYNEQFF. The CDR3 nucleotides are TGCGCCAGCAGCTTGGAAGGACAAAGGGTTTACAATGAGCAGTTCTTC.

This clone was detected only once. The genes are TRBV27 and TRBJ1-5; TRBD1 might be the D (6 bases). The germline CDR1 and CDR2 sequences are MNHEY and SMNVEV (reference sequence). CDR3 length equals 13 residues. Trimming removed 6 bases from V and 4 bases from J, with 10 bases in between. CDR3 DNA sequence: TGTGCCAGCAGCCCTGACAGGAATCAGCCCCAGCATTTT. This codes for CASSPDRNQPQHF.

CDR3 bases: TGCGCCAGCAGCTTGACTATTGGAAACACCATATATTTT. Amino acid sequence: CASSLTIGNTIYF. The chain employs TRBV5-1 and TRBJ1-3, with D unclear. V lost 1 base to trimming and J lost 3 bases, with 5 bases between them. Germline lookup yields CDR1 SGHRS and CDR2 YFSETQ. The CDR3 extends over 13 amino acids.

V usage is TRBV27 and J usage is TRBJ2-5; TRBD2 might be the D (6 bases). The CDR3 has 14 residues. V lost 5 bases to trimming and J lost 6 bases, with 16 bases between them. Germline V gene data show CDR1 as MNHEY and CDR2 as SMNVEV (reference sequence). Here the CDR3 DNA reads TGTGCCAGCAGTACCGGGTTGGGGAGGCAGACCCAGTACTTC. This translates into CASSTGLGRQTQYF.

V gene TRBV5-6 combines with J gene TRBJ1-2; D might be TRBD1 (6 bases). Trimming stripped 5 bases from V and 5 bases from J, with 19 bases between. The CDR3 contains 15 residues. Per the germline V gene, CDR1 is SGHDT and CDR2 is YYEEEE. In DNA form, the CDR3 reads TGTGCCAGCAGTTTCTCTTCAGGGGCCGGATATGGCTACACCTTC. Translating gives CASSFSSGAGYGYTF.